The 11 T cell receptor beta chains below were found in one sample sequenced in a study of blood T cell repertoires in COVID-19. Generated by immunoSEQ multiplex PCR, the TCRdb table keeps only in-frame clones and is missing some. This table holds fewer than 75,000 clones, just under 80% found once. Sequenced sample: peripheral blood. The receptor set was obtained from a woman aged 55-69 years with acute or convalescent COVID-19.

This clone was detected a few times. The chain has TRBV5-1 and TRBJ1-5; no clear D gene. Per the germline V gene, CDR1 is SGHRS and CDR2 is YFSETQ. The CDR3 has 12 residues. The V and J ends lost 0 bases and 6 bases respectively, with 4 bases between them. The CDR3 loop reads CASSLDGQPQHF. As DNA, the CDR3 is TGCGCCAGCAGCTTGGACGGTCAGCCCCAGCATTTT.

The chain employs TRBV29-1 and TRBJ2-7, with D unclear. The CDR3 consists of 12 residues. CDR1 and CDR2 (germline): SQVTM, ANQGSEA. The V gene lost 6 bases and the J gene lost 0 bases, with 9 bases spanning the gap. CDR3 amino acids: CSVRLSSYEQYF. CDR3 in DNA: TGCAGCGTCCGGTTAAGCTCCTACGAGCAGTACTTC.

This clone was picked up a small number of times. The chain has TRBV6-5 and TRBJ1-1; D not certain. Looked up from germline, CDR1 is MNHEY and CDR2 is SVGAGI. The V end was cut by 6 bases, the J end by 7 bases, with 18 bases between. This CDR3 contains 14 residues. As DNA, the CDR3 is TGTGCCAGCAGCCAACGCTTCGGAGGCGTTGAAGCTTTCTTT. Encoded protein: CASSQRFGGVEAFF.

J is TRBJ1-1 and V is TRBV19, with D hard to call. Germline V gives CDR1 LNHDA, CDR2 SQIVND (reference sequence). The length of the CDR3 is 13 residues. Trimming shortened V by 4 bases and J by 1 base, and 7 bases separated the two germline ends. This chain's CDR3 is CASSTPGNTEAFF. The CDR3 DNA reads as TGTGCCAGTAGTACCCCAGGGAACACTGAAGCTTTCTTT.

The V call is TRBV15, the J call TRBJ1-3; 7 nucleotides match TRBD1. This CDR3 is 17 amino acids long. V lost 3 bases, J lost 0 bases, and 8 bases stayed unmatched. Germline CDR1 and CDR2: LNHNV and YYDKDF (reference sequence). The CDR3 region is CATSRDQGVGSGNTIYF. CDR3 sequence (DNA): TGTGCCACCAGCAGGGACCAGGGGGTCGGCTCTGGAAACACCATATATTTT.

The CDR3 is CASSLGRYTEAFF. DNA for the CDR3: TGTGCCAGCAGCTTAGGTCGGTACACTGAAGCTTTCTTT. The chain links TRBV7-2 to TRBJ1-1; no clear D. CDR1 SGHTA and CDR2 FQGNSA come from the germline V gene. The CDR3 loop spans 13 amino acids. The V end lost 1 base, the J end lost 3 bases, and 6 bases lay between the germline ends. The variable domain in full, completed from reference TRBV7-2 and TRBJ1-1, reads GAGVSQSPSNKVTEKGKDVELRCDPISGHTALYWYRQSLGQGLEFLIYFQGNSAPDKSGLPSDRFSAERTGGSVSTLTIQRTQQEDSAVYLCASSLGRYTEAFFGQGTRLTVV.

The CDR3 DNA follows: TGCGCCAGCAGCTATCTTACAGGGACTGGAAACACCATATATTTT. Its protein is CASSYLTGTGNTIYF. This chain links TRBV5-1 with TRBJ1-3, with D perhaps TRBD1 (6 bases). Trimming left V 3 bases short and J 2 bases short, with 12 bases between. The CDR3 consists of 15 residues. In germline, CDR1 is SGHRS, CDR2 YFSETQ.

The chain links TRBV4-3 to TRBJ1-1; 8 bases agree with TRBD1. Germline values: CDR1 LGHNA, CDR2 YSLEER. The trim removed 0 bases at V and 4 bases at J, leaving 7 bases unmatched. This CDR3 has 16 amino acids. The CDR3 coding sequence is TGCGCCAGCAGCCAAGAGGCCAGGGGGCCCAGCACTGAAGCTTTCTTT. It is translated as CASSQEARGPSTEAFF.

This clone is a singleton in its sample. The rearrangement links TRBV2 to TRBJ1-3; D uncertain. Looked up from germline, CDR1 is SNHLY and CDR2 is FYNNEI. The CDR3 runs to 14 residues. The V and J ends lost 3 bases and 4 bases respectively, with 10 bases between them. CDR3 sequence: CASSEFFGGNTIYF. The CDR3 DNA is TGTGCCAGCAGTGAGTTCTTCGGGGGAAACACCATATATTTT.

The chain employs TRBV2 and TRBJ2-1, with 11 positions matching TRBD2. The V segment lost 4 bases and the J segment 6 bases; nucleotides outside the gene matches: 2. The CDR3 covers 14 residues. The germline CDR1 and CDR2 sequences are SNHLY and FYNNEI. Here the CDR3 DNA reads TGTGCCAGCAGTGCCGGGACTAGCGGCAATGAGCAGTTCTTC. Its protein product is CASSAGTSGNEQFF. The entire variable domain, with the rest obtained from reference TRBV2 and TRBJ2-1, is as follows: EPEVTQTPSHQVTQMGQEVILRCVPISNHLYFYWYRQILGQKVEFLVSFYNNEISEKSEIFDDQFSVERPDGSNFTLKIRSTKLEDSAMYFCASSAGTSGNEQFFGPGTRLTVL.

V usage is TRBV2 and J usage is TRBJ2-6; TRBD2 might be the D (5 bases). Per the germline V gene, CDR1 is SNHLY and CDR2 is FYNNEI. The CDR3 totals 15 residues. The germline V and J ends were trimmed by 3 bases and 0 bases, with 6 bases remaining between them. Here the CDR3 reads CASSERVSGANVLTF. CDR3 nucleotides: TGTGCCAGCAGTGAGAGGGTCTCTGGGGCCAACGTCCTGACTTTC. Filled out from reference TRBV2 and TRBJ2-6, the complete variable domain reads EPEVTQTPSHQVTQMGQEVILRCVPISNHLYFYWYRQILGQKVEFLVSFYNNEISEKSEIFDDQFSVERPDGSNFTLKIRSTKLEDSAMYFCASSERVSGANVLTFGAGSRLTVL.